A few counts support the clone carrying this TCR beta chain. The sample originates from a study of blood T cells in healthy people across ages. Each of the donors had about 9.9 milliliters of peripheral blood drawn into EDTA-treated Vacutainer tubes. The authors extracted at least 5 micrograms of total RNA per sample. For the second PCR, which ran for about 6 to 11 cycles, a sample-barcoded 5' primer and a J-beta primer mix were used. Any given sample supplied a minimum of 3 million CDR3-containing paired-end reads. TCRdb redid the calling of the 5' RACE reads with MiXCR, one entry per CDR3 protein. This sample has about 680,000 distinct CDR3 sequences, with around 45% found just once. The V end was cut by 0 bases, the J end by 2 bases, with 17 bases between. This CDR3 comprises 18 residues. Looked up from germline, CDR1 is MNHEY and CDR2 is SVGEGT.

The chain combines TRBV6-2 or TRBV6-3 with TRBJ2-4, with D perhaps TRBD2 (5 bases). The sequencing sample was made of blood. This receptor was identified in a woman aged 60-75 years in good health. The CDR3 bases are TGTGCCAGCAGTTACTCGAGAACGGCTACGGGGACCAAAAACATTCAGTACTTC. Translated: CASSYSRTATGTKNIQYF.